This entry lists 21 T cell receptor beta chains sequenced from one sample in a study of blood T cell repertoires in COVID-19. Generated by immunoSEQ multiplex PCR, the TCRdb table keeps only in-frame clones and is missing some. The table records around 220,000 clones, around nine tenths of them present only once. The sample was peripheral blood. The receptors stem from a man aged 18 to 29 with active or convalescent COVID-19.

This sequence joins TRBV5-4 and TRBJ1-3; D ambiguous. This CDR3 spans 14 amino acids. The ends were cut back, 0 bases at V and 2 bases at J, with 6 bases in the middle. Looked up from germline, CDR1 is SGHNT and CDR2 is YYREEE (reference sequence). The CDR3 region is CASSLDSTGNTIYF. In nucleotides, the CDR3 is TGTGCCAGCAGCTTGGACAGTACTGGAAACACCATATATTTT.

The chain combines TRBV4-1 with TRBJ2-1; TRBD2 agrees at 7 bases. The CDR3 is made up of 19 amino acids. Germline V gene sequence: CDR1 MGHRA, CDR2 YSYEKL. The junction had 16 bases not matched to a gene; V was cut back by 0 bases and J by 5 bases. The CDR3 region is CASSQDWGLRLGTNNEQFF. For the CDR3, the DNA is TGCGCCAGCAGCCAAGATTGGGGTTTACGTCTAGGGACTAACAATGAGCAGTTCTTC.

CDR3 in DNA: TGTGCCAGCAGTTACCCAATACGACCGACAAAGACAGAAAGCTCCTACGAGCAGTACTTC. Protein product: CASSYPIRPTKTESSYEQYF. The V and J genes are TRBV6-2 or TRBV6-3 and TRBJ2-7; possibly TRBD1 for D (5 bases). Per the germline V gene, CDR1 is MNHEY and CDR2 is SVGEGT. The V end was cut by 2 bases, the J end by 0 bases, with 26 bases between. The CDR3 has 20 residues.

J is TRBJ2-2 and V is TRBV25-1; 11 positions match TRBD1. The CDR3 runs to 14 residues. Germline-derived CDR1 and CDR2 are MGHDK and SYGVNS. V trimming: 5 bases; J trimming: 6 bases; junction bases outside the gene matches: 2. This CDR3 reads CASSQGQGAGELFF. As DNA, the CDR3 is TGTGCCAGCAGTCAGGGACAGGGGGCCGGGGAGCTGTTTTTT.

The chain links TRBV12-3 or TRBV12-4 to TRBJ1-2; D ambiguous. The CDR3 runs to 13 residues. V was pared by 0 bases and J by 3 bases, with 5 bases between. CDR3 DNA: TGTGCCAGCAGTTTAGCCCGGGACTATGGCTACACCTTC. Protein product: CASSLARDYGYTF.

CDR3 amino acids: CASRNLRTGQGGQPQHF. The DNA of the CDR3 is TGTGCCAGCCGAAACCTTCGGACCGGACAGGGGGGTCAGCCCCAGCATTTT. This sequence joins TRBV27 and TRBJ1-5; TRBD1 agrees at 10 bases. V was pared by 8 bases and J by 6 bases, with 16 bases of the junction left unmatched. CDR1 and CDR2 from the germline V gene are MNHEY and SMNVEV (reference sequence). CDR3 length equals 17 residues.

V and J are TRBV13 and TRBJ2-5; TRBD1 agrees at 9 bases. CDR3 length: 16 residues. Germline V gene sequence: CDR1 PRHDT, CDR2 FYEKMQ (reference sequence). J lost 4 bases, V lost 5 bases, and 11 bases had no gene match. The CDR3 sequence is CASSPRAGQGRETQYF. The CDR3 DNA sequence: TGTGCCAGCAGCCCCCGGGCGGGACAGGGTAGAGAGACCCAGTACTTC.

The chain carries TRBV14 and TRBJ1-4, with D unresolved. The CDR3 is 13 residues long. V was shortened by 1 base and J by 8 bases, with 8 bases between the two germline ends. Germline V gives CDR1 SGHDN, CDR2 FVKESK. The CDR3 DNA follows: TGTGCCAGCAGCCAAGGGGCAGCCGAAAAACTGTTTTTT. It encodes CASSQGAAEKLFF.

Concerning this clone: One end of the junction is discordant with germline, which a read error may explain. The rearrangement joins TRBV28 to TRBJ2-7, with TRBD1 matching over 9 bases. The CDR3 length is 15 residues. CDR1 is MDHEN, CDR2 SYDVKM, per germline. CDR3 nucleotide sequence: TGTGCCAGCAGTCTATGGACAGGGGCCCCCTACGAGCAGTACTTC. The encoded protein is CASSLWTGAPYEQYF.

Turning to this clone: Germline and junction disagree at one end, which may indicate a read error. This chain connects TRBV7-2 to TRBJ2-7; TRBD2 matches at 11 bases. This CDR3 has 14 amino acids. The V gene's germline CDR1 is SGHTA and CDR2 FQGNSA. The CDR3 DNA follows: TGTGCCAGCAGCCCCCGACTAGCGGGGTTCCCGGTTGTCTTC. Translated, it gives CASSPRLAGFPVVF.

The rearrangement links TRBV5-1 to TRBJ2-1; 10 bases align to TRBD1. The CDR3 contains 15 residues. Germline CDR1 and CDR2: SGHRS and YFSETQ. The junction had 5 bases not matched to a gene; V was cut back by 2 bases and J by 6 bases. The CDR3, as DNA: TGCGCCAGCAGCTTCTCGACAGGGGGCGTCAATGAGCAGTTCTTC. It is translated as CASSFSTGGVNEQFF.

The J gene is TRBJ2-7, the V gene TRBV10-2; D remains unclear. Per the germline V gene, CDR1 is WSHSY and CDR2 is SAAADI. The V gene lost 4 bases and the J gene lost 6 bases, with 4 bases spanning the gap. This CDR3 is 10 amino acids long. In DNA, the CDR3 is TGCGCCAGCAGTGCGGGCGAGCAGTACTTC. Translating it yields CASSAGEQYF.

The chain employs TRBV6-4 and TRBJ2-1; no clear D gene. Between the trimmed V and J ends, which lost 4 bases and 0 bases, there was a span of 16 bases. CDR1 and CDR2 (germline): MRHNA, SNTAGT. CDR3 length: 17 amino acids. This chain's CDR3 is CASSAHPTPYSYNEQFF. CDR3 bases: TGTGCCAGCAGTGCCCACCCAACTCCCTACTCCTACAATGAGCAGTTCTTC.

The gene calls are TRBV7-2 and TRBJ2-1; 7 positions agree with TRBD2. The V gene end was trimmed by 5 bases and the J gene end by 10 bases; junction bases not matched to a gene: 11. Germline V CDR1 and CDR2: SGHTA, FQGNSA. The CDR3 covers 14 residues. CDR3 sequence: CASSPGTGTTEQFF. For the CDR3, the DNA is TGTGCCAGCAGCCCGGGGACCGGGACTACCGAGCAGTTCTTC.

V and J are TRBV5-4 and TRBJ1-3, with TRBD1 matching over 10 bases. This CDR3 contains 16 residues. Germline CDR1 reads SGHNT; CDR2 reads YYREEE (reference sequence). After removal of 4 bases from V and 4 bases from J, the junction contained 8 bases not matched to a gene. CDR3 DNA: TGTGCCAGCAGCCCGGGACAGGGGCGGTACGGAAACACCATATATTTT. Protein: CASSPGQGRYGNTIYF. Full variable domain (outside the CDR3, taken from reference TRBV5-4 and TRBJ1-3): ETGVTQSPTHLIKTRGQQVTLRCSSQSGHNTVSWYQQALGQGPQFIFQYYREEENGRGNFPPRFSGLQFPNYSSELNVNALELDDSALYLCASSPGQGRYGNTIYFGEGSWLTVV.

The genes are TRBV10-3 and TRBJ2-1; D might be TRBD1 (5 bases). CDR1 and CDR2 from the germline V gene are ENHRY and SYGVKD. The CDR3 length is 18 residues. V lost 3 bases to trimming and J lost 0 bases, with 18 bases between them. CDR3 DNA: TGTGCCATCAGTGAACCGAAGACAGCGAGTAGCTCCTACAATGAGCAGTTCTTC. Translating gives CAISEPKTASSSYNEQFF.

In its sample, this clone was seen a few times. The chain carries TRBV27 and TRBJ2-3; tentative D call: TRBD1 (5 bases). CDR1 is MNHEY, CDR2 SMNVEV, per germline (reference sequence). This CDR3 is built from 15 residues. V was trimmed by 5 bases and J by 0 bases, leaving 12 bases between them. The CDR3 region is CASSRPGLSTDTQYF. CDR3 bases: TGTGCCAGCAGTCGTCCAGGGCTTAGCACAGATACGCAGTATTTT.

The rearrangement links TRBV7-9 to TRBJ1-2; tentative D call: TRBD1 (5 bases). The germline V and J ends were trimmed by 1 base and 3 bases, with 6 bases remaining between them. Germline assignment: CDR1 SEHNR and CDR2 FQNEAQ (reference sequence). The length of the CDR3 is 13 residues. The CDR3 protein is CASSLGRDYGYTF. The CDR3 DNA follows: TGTGCCAGCAGCTTAGGCAGGGACTATGGCTACACCTTC.

The V gene is TRBV3-1 (or the pseudogene TRBV3-2), the J gene TRBJ1-3; 7 positions match TRBD1. This CDR3 is built from 15 residues. Germline values: CDR1 LGHDT, CDR2 YNNKEL (reference sequence). Trimming cost V 0 bases and J 4 bases; bases outside gene matches: 3. The CDR3 nucleotides read TGTGCCAGCAGCCAAGAAGGCAGGGGGGGAAACACCATATATTTT. The encoded protein is CASSQEGRGGNTIYF.

The J gene is TRBJ1-6, the V gene TRBV7-2; 9 bases map to TRBD1. CDR3 length: 16 amino acids. With V trimmed by 3 bases and J by 10 bases, 10 bases remained unmatched. Per the germline V gene, CDR1 is SGHTA and CDR2 is FQGNSA. The DNA of the CDR3 is TGTGCCAGCAGCTTGGACCCGACAGGGGGGAGATCACCCCTCCACTTT. Its translation: CASSLDPTGGRSPLHF. Using reference TRBV7-2 and TRBJ1-6 for the parts outside the CDR3, the full variable domain is GAGVSQSPSNKVTEKGKDVELRCDPISGHTALYWYRQSLGQGLEFLIYFQGNSAPDKSGLPSDRFSAERTGGSVSTLTIQRTQQEDSAVYLCASSLDPTGGRSPLHFGNGTRLTVT.

The chain carries TRBV19 and TRBJ1-5, with 8 bases matching TRBD1. The CDR3 is made up of 14 amino acids. Germline values: CDR1 LNHDA, CDR2 SQIVND (reference sequence). Losses at the gene ends were 7 bases for V and 2 bases for J; bases not matched to a gene: 4. The CDR3 sequence is CASNEGQGNQPQHF. CDR3 nucleotide sequence: TGTGCCAGTAACGAGGGACAGGGCAATCAGCCCCAGCATTTT.